The T cell receptor (beta chain) under discussion was sequenced for a study of CD4+ T cells in melanoma. Regarding the study as a whole: CD8+ T cell, macrophage and B cell function reportedly correlated with neoantigen-specific CD4+ T cells. Reportedly, melanoma neoantigen-specific CD4+ T cells showed varied differentiation states.

Concerning this clone: What it recognizes is unknown.

The assay was immunoSEQ multiplex PCR, and TCRdb's table has in-frame clones only and misses some. The data contain about 120,000 clones, roughly 90% of them singletons. The CDR3 loop spans 14 amino acids. Germline V CDR1 and CDR2: LNHDA, SQIVND (reference sequence). Trimming shortened V by 1 base and J by 6 bases, and 9 bases separated the two germline ends. This chain uses TRBV19 with TRBJ2-2; D unclear. Sequenced sample: peripheral blood. The TCR was taken from a human donor with melanoma. CDR3 nucleotides: TGTGCCAGTAGTATAGCGGGCGCAGCCGGGGAGCTGTTTTTT. Residues: CASSIAGAAGELFF.